Listed below are T cell receptor beta chains from one sample, sequenced in a study of breast tumors, draining lymph nodes, adjacent tissues. TCRdb re-called the multiplex PCR reads with MiXCR, one entry per CDR3 protein. In the table there are about 35,000 distinct CDR3 sequences, around a third of which are singletons. Material for sequencing was breast tumor tissue. These receptors were obtained from a female donor with breast cancer. Some clones in this sample may be carry-over from other donors' samples. The CDR3 runs from the conserved cysteine through the conserved F or W. Fields, in order: CDR3 DNA, CDR3 protein, J gene, clone size, D gene, V gene. D genes are given only for firm matches. Clone sizes are given selectively: once, few, many, or a class where the clone is expanded.

TGTGCCAGCAGCCCCAACAGGGATCTTGGCTACACCTTC | CASSPNRDLGYTF | TRBJ1-2 | . | . | TRBV28
TGCAGTGCGCCACCAGGACCGAGCGGGGAGTACAATGAGCAGTTCTTC | CSAPPGPSGEYNEQFF | TRBJ2-1 | once | TRBD2 | TRBV20-1
TGTGCCTGGAGTATGGGCAGCGACACAGATACGCAGTATTTT | CAWSMGSDTDTQYF | TRBJ2-3 | . | . | TRBV30
TGTGCCAGCAGTGCAAGACTAGCGGGAGGAGAGACCCAGCATTTT | CASSARLAGGETQHF | TRBJ1-5 | . | . | TRBV2
TGTGCCAGCAGTGACCCATGCTCCGAGACCCAGTACTTC | CASSDPCSETQYF | TRBJ2-5 | many | . | TRBV6-4
TGTGCCAGCAGCTTATGGGAGGAAGAGACCCAGTACTTC | CASSLWEEETQYF | TRBJ2-5 | many | . | TRBV7-9
TGTGCCAGCAGCTTAGGAAGGGAAGAGAGACTGTTTTTT | CASSLGREERLFF | TRBJ1-4 | many | . | TRBV7-6
TGTGCCAGTAGTATTCGACATGTGGTCGGTTTCGAGCAGTACTTC | CASSIRHVVGFEQYF | TRBJ2-7 | . | . | TRBV19
TGCGCCAGCAGAGCCTGCCCTCTAGAATGGGCGCAGTATTTT | CASRACPLEWAQYF | TRBJ2-3 | many | . | TRBV10-1
TGTGCCAGCAGTTACAGGACAGAATGGCAACAGCCCCAGCATTTT | CASSYRTEWQQPQHF | TRBJ1-5 | many | . | TRBV6-2/TRBV6-3
TGTGCCAGCAGCTTGCTTGGAGATGGGCAAGAGACCCAGTACTTC | CASSLLGDGQETQYF | TRBJ2-5 | many | . | TRBV5-6
TGTGCCAGCAGCCCTAGCGGGAACACCGGGGAGCTGTTTTTT | CASSPSGNTGELFF | TRBJ2-2 | few | TRBD2 | TRBV7-9
TGTGCCAGCAGCTTTGATAGGGGATCCTACGAGCAGTACTTC | CASSFDRGSYEQYF | TRBJ2-7 | many | . | TRBV5-4
TGTGCCAGCAAAGACCAGGACAGGGGGTACGAGCAGTACTTC | CASKDQDRGYEQYF | TRBJ2-7 | many | TRBD1 | TRBV12-3/TRBV12-4
TGCAGTGCTGCATCCCCGGGAGCGAGCACTGAAGCTTTCTTT | CSAASPGASTEAFF | TRBJ1-1 | . | . | TRBV20-1
TGTGCCACCAGCAGAGGTGGAGAAAAACTGTTTTTT | CATSRGGEKLFF | TRBJ1-4 | many | . | TRBV15
TGTGCCACCTCCGGGGGGGACAGGGTGACAGATACGCAGTATTTT | CATSGGDRVTDTQYF | TRBJ2-3 | many | . | TRBV10-3
TGCGCCAGCAGCCCCGACACAGGCAATCAGCCCCAGCATTTT | CASSPDTGNQPQHF | TRBJ1-5 | many | . | TRBV5-1
TGTGCCAGCAGTTTTAATGTCCCCTGGCTAGCCAAAAACATTCAGTACTTC | CASSFNVPWLAKNIQYF | TRBJ2-4 | . | . | TRBV12-3/TRBV12-4
TGTGCCAGTAACCAACAGGGGTATGACAATGAGCGGTTCTTC | CASNQQGYDNERFF | TRBJ2-1 | . | TRBD1 | TRBV19
TGTGCCAGCAGTGAAGCGGCTCAGGGTTCATATGGCTACACCTTC | CASSEAAQGSYGYTF | TRBJ1-2 | . | . | TRBV2
TGTGCCAGCAGTCTGGGACACAGCACAGATACGCAGTATTTT | CASSLGHSTDTQYF | TRBJ2-3 | few | . | TRBV27
TGTGCCAGCAGCTCAGCTACTACTAGCACAGATACGCAGTATTTT | CASSSATTSTDTQYF | TRBJ2-3 | many | . | TRBV7-2
TGCGCCAGCAGCTCAGACGGCAGCTCCTACAATGAGCAGTTCTTC | CASSSDGSSYNEQFF | TRBJ2-1 | many | . | TRBV5-1
. | CASSLWASGSTGVF | TRBJ2-1 | once | . | TRBV7-9
TGCAGTGCTAGTGAAGGGATTCGAAAACTGTTTTTT | CSASEGIRKLFF | TRBJ1-4 | many | . | TRBV20-1
TGTGCCAGCACCCAATTTGGGGGGGGCGAGCAGTACTTC | CASTQFGGGEQYF | TRBJ2-7 | many | TRBD2 | TRBV3-1
TGCAGTGTTCCCCTCCGCGGGGTTAATCAGCCCCAGCATTTT | CSVPLRGVNQPQHF | TRBJ1-5 | many | . | TRBV20-1